This entry concerns a single T cell receptor beta chain. Its antigen is unidentified. Genomic DNA provided the template from which TCR beta VDJ and CDR3 profiles were obtained. TCRdb reanalysed the reads using MiXCR and keeps one entry per CDR3 protein. The top ten clones hold approximately 9.7% of a sample with roughly 190,000 distinct CDR3 sequences, around 45% of them seen once. The data are from a study of CD8+CD57+ T cells in acquired aplastic anemia. Study-level information: Sorted CD4+ and CD8+ cell DNA averaged around 3.3 ug.

General observations from the study: Fewer than 35 CD8+ CDR3 sequences occurred in both the patients and the controls.

In patients chosen for sequencing, flow cytometry had shown CD8+CD57+ cell expansion. Per germline, CDR1 LNHDA and CDR2 SQIVND (reference sequence). CDR3 length: 13 amino acids. After removal of 7 bases from V and 1 base from J, the junction contained 2 bases not matched to a gene. The sequencing input was sorted CD4+, CD8+, or CD8+CD57+ T cells (not recorded which) from PBMCs. The sequence was collected from a human donor with aplastic anemia. V gene TRBV19 combines with J gene TRBJ2-7; 9 nucleotides align to TRBD1. The CDR3 DNA sequence: TGTGCCAGTATAGGGACAGGGTCCTACGAGCAGTACTTC. Translation gives CASIGTGSYEQYF.